This T cell receptor beta chain was sequenced during a study of blood T cell repertoires in COVID-19. Germline lookup yields CDR1 MDHEN and CDR2 SYDVKM. V lost 7 bases, J lost 16 bases, and 25 bases lay in between. The CDR3 is made up of 14 amino acids. This clone is a singleton in its sample. Source study methods: From reference gene primer amplification, estimates of nucleated cell counts were derived. Measured with immunoSEQ multiplex PCR; TCRdb has only the in-frame clones, and not every one. That table gives V, J and clone size, and the DNA gave D and trimming. The table lists roughly 250,000 clones, about nine tenths of them singletons. Participants were placed into cohorts based on the clinical history they reported.

Sequencing used PBMCs or T cells enriched from blood (not recorded which). This clonotype was obtained from a woman in her thirties with acute COVID-19. The chain recombines TRBV28 with TRBJ1-4; D may be TRBD1 (5 bases). DNA for the CDR3: TGTGCCAGCACCCCTCTTGGGAGGGACCAAACCCGGTTTTTT. Translating gives CASTPLGRDQTRFF. Looking up the rest from reference TRBV28 and TRBJ1-4 gives the full variable domain: DVKVTQSSRYLVKRTGEKVFLECVQDMDHENMFWYRQDPGLGLRLIYFSYDVKMKEKGDIPEGYSVSREKKERFSLILESASTNQTSMYLCASTPLGRDQTRFFGSGTQLSVL.